The source of this T cell receptor (beta chain) is a study of shared clonotypes between healthy human individuals (dated by TCRdb to 2018 to 2020). Regarding the study in general: The cohort included a few men and two women between 18 and 49 years of age. Leukapheresis yielded between about 0.9 and 10 billion PBMCs per donor. For each donor, three plates each were used for CD4 naive and CD4 memory, two plates were used for CD8 naive, and one plate was used for CD8 memory. To increase sequencing depth and limit assay-specific biases, TCR repertoire library preparation and sequencing were carried out by different laboratories using diverse techniques. The study deeply sequenced blood TCR repertoires of five healthy adults to estimate repertoire size and the extent of clonotype sharing between individuals.

The donors were healthy, HIV-negative adults with no recently reported acute infections or vaccinations. All donors were Caucasian adults living in Nashville, Tennessee, USA. CD4+ T cells were enriched through magnetic negative selection, after which naive cells were positively selected on CD45RA and the remaining negative fraction served as the memory subset. Blood was collected by leukapheresis, and PBMCs were isolated by Ficoll-Histopaque density gradient centrifugation and then cryopreserved in liquid nitrogen vapor phase. Analytical flow cytometry was used to check the purity and quantity of each magnetically sorted T cell population. Genomic DNA was isolated from every sorted fraction and measured by UV absorbance on a Nanodrop 2000c. Concerning this clone itself: Its binding antigen is unknown. Base qualities are not recorded, but no much larger clone differs from it by a single base.

What the study reported, not specific to this receptor: Sampling was limited to blood, and TCR repertoires in tissue likely differ from TCR repertoires in blood. The genetic and exposure-history diversity represented was limited by the small number of donors. Higher generation probabilities were observed for clonotypes shared by all four sorted-subset donors than for non-shared clonotypes. Larger estimated clonotype richness was generally found for naive subsets than for memory subsets. Pairwise subsampling led to the expectation that sequencing depth would affect the degree of clonotype sharing among donors. Sharing across several donors was observed for around 5% of naive CD4, less than 4% of naive CD8, 2% to 2.5% of memory CD4, and about 0.38% of memory CD8 clonotypes. Rarefaction of sorted-subset datasets indicated incomplete sequencing despite the large sequencing depth.

The CDR1 and CDR2 encoded by the germline V gene are SQVTM and ANQGSEA. V and J lose 8 bases and 3 bases, and a span of 17 bases separates them. Taken from cysteine to phenylalanine, the CDR3 has 14 residues. The only DNA kept is the CDR3, 42 bases in frame from the first base. Using the deep immunoSEQ assay, multiplex PCR amplified TCR CDR3 regions from genomic DNA. Extracted genomic DNA from each cell subset was distributed evenly across all wells of several immunoSEQ 96-well plates, and each plate was treated as a replicate. Each replicate PCR for sorted subsets received roughly 200 ng genomic DNA, equal to roughly 29,000 T cell genomes. The purified libraries were quantified using a Qubit 3.0 fluorometer, sized with a Bioanalyzer 2100, and then quantified again using the KAPA Library Quantification kit. Every immunoSEQ 96-well plate was sequenced on a separate single-read 150-cycle Illumina NextSeq 550 flow cell. As for the authors' bioinformatics: The immunoSEQ output contained only junctional sequences without quality scores, so filtering could not match that applied to full-length reads. Sequences were annotated with PyIR, a Python wrapper for IgBLAST v1.9, using IMGT germline references to assign V/J genes and CDR3. Reads with weak V/J assignments (E-value above 1e-6), missing CDR3, stop codons, out-of-frame junctions, or ambiguous translated residues were removed. V3J clonotypes were defined as sequences sharing an identical inferred V gene, J gene, and CDR3 amino acid sequence. Percentage overlap between repertoires was calculated by dividing the number of shared unique clonotypes by the size of the smaller repertoire. RTK rarefaction, the Chao1 estimator, and Recon v2.1 estimates of unobserved clonotypes were used to assess repertoire richness. For all TCRbeta clonotypes obtained by the gDNA method from a few donors, generation probabilities were computed with OLGA. TCRdb obtained this table from immuneACCESS and retained in-frame rearrangements with V and J assigned. These tables miss some clones; where compared with another copy, unresolved V genes account for less than half of the shortfall, and the remainder is unexplained. The V and J calls and the clone size are those of that table, but D and trimming were determined from the DNA. For this sample there are about 2,500,000 clones; roughly 92% appear just once. About 0.13% of the sample comes from the top ten.

The clonotype comes from a young man in good health. The rearrangement joined TRBV29-1 to TRBJ1-5; possibly the D gene is TRBD1, per 6 matching bases. Sequenced: naive CD4+ T cells sorted from blood. The sample's cell subset or site label, in plain terms: CD45RA+ positively selected. The CDR3 is CSPSPGHANQPQHF. Here is the DNA: TGCAGCCCCAGTCCGGGACACGCCAATCAGCCCCAGCATTTT.